Reported below is one T cell receptor (beta chain). Germline CDR1 LNHDA, CDR2 SQIVND (reference sequence). There are 14 residues in the CDR3. The trim removed 6 bases at V and 5 bases at J, leaving 7 bases unmatched. The assay was immunoSEQ multiplex PCR, and TCRdb's table has in-frame clones only and misses some. The sample has 200,000 to 250,000 clones; approximately 86% are singletons. This record comes from a study of blood T cell repertoires in COVID-19. Background on the study: Samples taken during acute and convalescent COVID-19 were collected in the United States, Italy and Spain. T cells, B-cell-depleted T cells, or PBMCs provided the cDNA or gDNA that served as material.

Recruitment covered under 25 US areas and drew participants whose ages spanned roughly 18 to 100 years. The study assigned cohorts using participant-reported clinical history. Input material: PBMCs or T cells enriched from blood (not recorded which). This clonotype originated in a young man with acute COVID-19. The genes are TRBV19 and TRBJ2-1, with 7 bases fitting TRBD1. CDR3 in amino acids: CASRQRGLDNEQFF. The CDR3 bases are TGTGCCAGTAGGCAAAGGGGGCTTGACAATGAGCAGTTCTTC.